The present TCR beta chain was sequenced within a study of blood T cell repertoires in COVID-19. Study context: Acute-phase and convalescent COVID-19 samples originated in the United States, Italy and Spain. Sources were T cells, B-cell-depleted T cells, or PBMCs; the material itself was cDNA or gDNA.

Germline lookup yields CDR1 MNHEY and CDR2 SVGAGI. Trimming cost V 2 bases and J 5 bases; bases outside gene matches: 5. This CDR3 contains 15 residues. In the original processing: Estimates of nucleated cell counts were drawn from the amplification of reference gene primers. Repertoires were generated with immunoSEQ multiplex PCR, while TCRdb's copy carries only in-frame clones and drops some. V and J calls plus clone size are reproduced from that table; the DNA served to infer D and trimming. The table has more than 60,000 clones, nearly 90% seen once; the top ten hold around 5%. Sequenced input: peripheral blood. This TCR came from a woman aged 45-60 years with active COVID-19. The chain carries TRBV6-5 and TRBJ2-1, with TRBD2 matching over 8 bases. CDR3 in DNA: TGTGCCAGCAGTTACAACGGGAGGGCCCACAATGAGCAGTTCTTC. Amino acids: CASSYNGRAHNEQFF.